This T cell receptor beta chain was found in a study of coeliac disease. Germline V gene sequence: CDR1 SNHLY, CDR2 FYNNEI. Trimming took off 7 bases at V and 4 bases at J, with 11 bases between the two ends. The CDR3 covers 12 residues. Sequencing was performed with immunoSEQ multiplex PCR; in TCRdb, only in-frame clones are kept and a portion is missing. The sample lists around 9,000 clones; 67% were seen once. Study outcomes and limitations: The authors judged this method unsuitable for unbiased gliadin-specific T cell detection.

A single count supports this clone. As yet, its antigen is unknown. The clonotype originates from a woman in her sixties or seventies with celiac disease. The chain recombines TRBV2 with TRBJ2-7; TRBD1 is a possible D gene (6 bases). The sequenced sample was lamina propria lymphocytes from the gut. In DNA form, the CDR3 reads TGTGCCAGCAAGGGGGACCAATACGAGCAGTACTTC. As protein: CASKGDQYEQYF. The entire variable domain, with the rest obtained from reference TRBV2 and TRBJ2-7, is as follows: EPEVTQTPSHQVTQMGQEVILRCVPISNHLYFYWYRQILGQKVEFLVSFYNNEISEKSEIFDDQFSVERPDGSNFTLKIRSTKLEDSAMYFCASKGDQYEQYFGPGTRLTVT.